These 2 T cell receptor beta chains were sequenced from one sample in a study of shared clonotypes between healthy human individuals. Profiling relied on immunoSEQ multiplex PCR, and the TCRdb table lists in-frame clones only, not all of them. The sample has about 1.4 million clones, roughly 97% seen once; the top ten hold over 1%. Material for sequencing was naive CD4+ T cells sorted from blood. Subset: CD45RA+ positively selected. The receptors stem from a man aged 25 to 40 in good health.

V is TRBV5-4 and J is TRBJ2-3, with D tentatively TRBD1 (6 bases). Trimming left V 5 bases short and J 2 bases short, with 12 bases between. The CDR3 is made up of 14 amino acids. Germline lookup yields CDR1 SGHNT and CDR2 YYREEE (reference sequence). The CDR3 sequence is CASRRDNLTDTQYF. DNA of the CDR3: TGTGCCAGCAGAAGGGACAACCTCACAGATACGCAGTATTTT.

This clone showed up just once. The V and J genes are TRBV7-9 and TRBJ1-5, with 9 bases matching TRBD1. The germline V gene encodes CDR1 SEHNR and CDR2 FQNEAQ (reference sequence). J lost 7 bases, V lost 5 bases, and 9 bases had no gene match. CDR3 length: 15 amino acids. The DNA of the CDR3 is TGTGCCAGCAGCGTAATGGGACAGGGAGGCCAGCCCCAGCATTTT. It specifies CASSVMGQGGQPQHF.